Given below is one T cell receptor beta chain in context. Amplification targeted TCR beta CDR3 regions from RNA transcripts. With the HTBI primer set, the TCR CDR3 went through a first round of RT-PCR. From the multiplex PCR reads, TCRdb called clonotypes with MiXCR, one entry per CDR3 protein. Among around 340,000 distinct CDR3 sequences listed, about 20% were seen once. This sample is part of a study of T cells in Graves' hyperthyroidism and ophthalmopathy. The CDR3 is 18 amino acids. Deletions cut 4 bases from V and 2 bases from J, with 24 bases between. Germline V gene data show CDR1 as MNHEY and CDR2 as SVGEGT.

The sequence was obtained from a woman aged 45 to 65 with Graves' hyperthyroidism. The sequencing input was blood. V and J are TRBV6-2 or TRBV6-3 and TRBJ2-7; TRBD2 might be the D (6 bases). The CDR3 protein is CASSLLLGRAGVTYEQYF. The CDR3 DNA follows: TGTGCCAGCAGTTTACTCCTCGGTAGAGCGGGTGTGACCTACGAGCAGTACTTC.